Shown below are 21 T cell receptor beta chains from a single sample sequenced in a study of cytomegalovirus exposure and HLA in healthy donors. This PCR relied on a set of 60 Vbeta primers and 13 Jbeta primers. Clones were read by immunoSEQ multiplex PCR, and TCRdb kept only the in-frame ones, dropping some. The table lists around 200,000 clones, 70% to 85% of them singletons, with 1.7% in the top ten. Sequences were obtained from PBMCs. The receptors come from a man aged 50 to 59 in good health and CMV-seronegative.

The chain joins TRBV5-6 to TRBJ2-2; maybe TRBD2 (5 bases). The V end lost 3 bases, the J end lost 3 bases, and 15 bases lay between the germline ends. Germline lookup yields CDR1 SGHDT and CDR2 YYEEEE. The CDR3 length is 16 residues. The CDR3 coding sequence is TGTGCCAGCAGCTCTTCTGGTCGGGGAGACACCGGGGAGCTGTTTTTT. Protein sequence: CASSSSGRGDTGELFF.

The CDR3 here is CASRPRLARDEQFF. DNA of the CDR3: TGTGCAAGTCGCCCGAGACTCGCCCGAGATGAGCAGTTCTTC. The V gene is TRBV12-2, the J gene TRBJ2-1; TRBD2 reflects the table's D call only, with no check against the DNA. TRBV12-2 is labeled a pseudogene. The CDR3 is 14 residues long.

The chain carries TRBV5-1 and TRBJ1-3; 8 positions agree with TRBD1. Germline-derived CDR1 and CDR2 are SGHRS and YFSETQ. V gave up 0 bases and J gave up 0 bases; unmatched junction bases: 11. The CDR3 covers 19 residues. The CDR3 region has the DNA TGCGCCAGCAGCTTGGCTGTGACAGGGGAACTCTACTCTGGAAACACCATATATTTT. Amino acids: CASSLAVTGELYSGNTIYF.

V usage is TRBV6-5 and J usage is TRBJ2-6; unclear D gene. The V gene lost 1 base and the J gene lost 2 bases, with 9 bases spanning the gap. Germline V gives CDR1 MNHEY, CDR2 SVGAGI. The CDR3 sequence is 16 residues long. For the CDR3, the DNA is TGTGCCAGCAGTTACTTCCGACTCCCTGGGGCCAACGTCCTGACTTTC. This gives the protein CASSYFRLPGANVLTF.

The J gene is TRBJ1-5, the V gene TRBV5-5, with unresolved D. The V end was cut by 0 bases, the J end by 4 bases, with 14 bases between. This CDR3 has 16 amino acids. Per the germline V gene, CDR1 is SGHKS and CDR2 is YYEKEE (reference sequence). CDR3 region: CASSLGQDSINQPQHF. The CDR3 coding sequence is TGTGCCAGCAGCTTGGGGCAGGACTCAATTAATCAGCCCCAGCATTTT.

The chain combines TRBV27 with TRBJ2-2; no clear D gene. The CDR3 sequence is 16 residues long. Trimming removed 1 base from V and 0 bases from J, with 9 bases in between. Germline loops: CDR1 MNHEY, CDR2 SMNVEV (reference sequence). CDR3 amino acids: CASSLYQVANTGELFF. The CDR3 nucleotides read TGTGCCAGCAGTTTATACCAGGTAGCGAACACCGGGGAGCTGTTTTTT.

This clone was seen only a few times. V gene TRBV6-5 combines with J gene TRBJ1-1; 7 nucleotides agree with TRBD1. From germline, CDR1 is MNHEY and CDR2 SVGAGI. V dropped 6 bases and J dropped 1; count of bases not matched to a gene: 8. The CDR3 spans 15 residues. In DNA form, the CDR3 reads TGTGCCAGCAGGCGAACCGGGACAGCGAACACTGAAGCTTTCTTT. The encoded protein is CASRRTGTANTEAFF.

A note on this clone: In the same sample, other DNA sequences code for this CDR3. This chain uses TRBV7-9 with TRBJ1-4; TRBD1 matches 7 bases. The V segment lost 5 bases and the J segment 1 base; nucleotides outside the gene matches: 4. The CDR3 length is 15 residues. In germline, CDR1 is SEHNR, CDR2 FQNEAQ (reference sequence). This CDR3 reads CASSARQGTNEKLFF. The CDR3 coding sequence is TGTGCCAGCAGCGCGAGACAGGGAACTAATGAAAAACTGTTTTTT.

The chain couples TRBV5-4 to TRBJ2-1, with 11 nucleotides matching TRBD2. V lost 0 bases, J lost 8 bases, and 10 bases stayed unmatched. The CDR3 totals 17 residues. The germline gives CDR1 SGHNT, CDR2 YYREEE (reference sequence). CDR3 nucleotides: TGTGCCAGCAGCTTGGGGGGTAGCGGGAGGGCCTTCGATGAGCAGTTCTTC. Its translation is CASSLGGSGRAFDEQFF.

V usage is TRBV18 and J usage is TRBJ1-2, with 7 bases lining up with TRBD1. The ends lost 5 bases at V and 4 bases at J; junction bases unmatched: 4. This CDR3 has 13 amino acids. Per the germline V gene, CDR1 is KGHSH and CDR2 is LQKENI. The CDR3 nucleotides read TGTGCCAGCTCAGTGGACAGGCTCTATGGCTACACCTTC. Amino acids: CASSVDRLYGYTF.

The chain uses TRBV30 and TRBJ2-7; D is undetermined. Germline CDR1 GTSNPN, CDR2 SVGIG (reference sequence). This CDR3 region has 11 residues. With 2 bases removed from V and 2 bases from J, the gap between germline ends came to 4 bases. In nucleotides, the CDR3 is TGTGCCTGGAGTATCACCTACGAGCAGTACTTC. Encoded protein: CAWSITYEQYF.

The chain uses TRBV27 and TRBJ2-2, with D possibly TRBD1 on 5 matching bases. The length of the CDR3 is 14 residues. Trimming left V 4 bases short and J 4 bases short, with 10 bases between. Per the germline V gene, CDR1 is MNHEY and CDR2 is SMNVEV (reference sequence). The CDR3 DNA reads TGTGCCAGCAGTTCAACCAGGGCCACCGGGGAGCTGTTTTTT. Its translation is CASSSTRATGELFF.

The genes are TRBV6-5 and TRBJ1-1, with D tentatively TRBD1 (6 bases). V was trimmed by 6 bases and J by 0 bases, leaving 11 bases between them. Germline V CDR1 and CDR2: MNHEY, SVGAGI. The CDR3 has 14 residues. CDR3 DNA sequence: TGTGCCAGCAGGGCGGACAGCATGAACACTGAAGCTTTCTTT. This sequence encodes CASRADSMNTEAFF.

This clone was seen a handful of times. This rearrangement joins TRBV28 to TRBJ2-4, with a weak D call TRBD1 (5 bases). The germline V gene encodes CDR1 MDHEN and CDR2 SYDVKM. The V gene lost 2 bases and the J gene lost 2 bases, with 13 bases spanning the gap. This CDR3 is 16 amino acids long. CDR3 sequence reads: CASSLQGRETKNIQYF. CDR3 bases: TGTGCCAGCAGTTTACAGGGAAGAGAGACCAAAAACATTCAGTACTTC.

The sample holds one count of this clone. The chain recombines TRBV7-3 with TRBJ2-2; the D gene is possibly TRBD1 (5 bases). The CDR3 runs 16 residues. Germline loops: CDR1 SGHTA, CDR2 FQGTGA. V gave up 1 base and J gave up 5 bases, with 14 bases separating them. The CDR3, as DNA: TGTGCCAGCAGCTTAATGGGTAGGGGTCGAACCGGGGAGCTGTTTTTT. Its translation: CASSLMGRGRTGELFF.

The genes are TRBV19 and TRBJ2-1; 9 nucleotides line up with TRBD2. The CDR3 has 15 amino acids. With 3 bases clipped from V and 5 bases from J, the junction kept 5 bases outside the gene matches. Per the germline V gene, CDR1 is LNHDA and CDR2 is SQIVND (reference sequence). DNA of the CDR3: TGTGCCAGTAGTATTAGGGGACTAGCAAACAATGAGCAGTTCTTC. Its translation: CASSIRGLANNEQFF.

CDR3 residues: CASLGARQGIAGYTF. The CDR3 DNA reads TGTGCCAGCCTTGGGGCGAGGCAGGGGATAGCTGGCTACACCTTC. The chain carries TRBV6-5 and TRBJ1-2, with D possibly being TRBD1 (6 bases). With 8 bases removed from V and 7 bases from J, the gap between germline ends came to 23 bases. Germline lookup yields CDR1 MNHEY and CDR2 SVGAGI. The CDR3 is 15 residues long.

V gene TRBV9 combines with J gene TRBJ1-3, with D unresolved. The germline V and J ends were trimmed by 3 bases and 0 bases, with 10 bases remaining between them. The germline V gene has CDR1 SGDLS and CDR2 YYNGEE. The CDR3 is 15 amino acids. CDR3 protein: CASSDRSHSGNTIYF. The CDR3 nucleotides are TGTGCCAGCAGCGACCGGTCTCACTCTGGAAACACCATATATTTT.

This clone was observed a handful of times. The rearrangement links TRBV9 to TRBJ2-1; weak D call: TRBD1 (6 bases). Germline CDR1 is SGDLS and CDR2 is YYNGEE. The CDR3 length is 15 residues. Trimming pared 3 bases from V and 7 bases from J, leaving 17 bases between. The CDR3 region is CASSAPVRGNNEQFF. CDR3 DNA: TGTGCCAGCAGCGCCCCCGTCAGGGGCAATAATGAGCAGTTCTTC.

The chain carries TRBV27 and TRBJ1-2, with 10 bases that match TRBD1. CDR3 length: 13 residues. V shed 8 bases, J shed 7 bases, and the junction held 7 bases outside the gene matches. Germline V gives CDR1 MNHEY, CDR2 SMNVEV (reference sequence). CDR3 in amino acids: CASSRDRGSGYTF. DNA for the CDR3: TGTGCCAGCTCCCGGGACAGGGGATCTGGCTACACCTTC.

The chain couples TRBV6-5 to TRBJ2-7; 10 positions agree with TRBD2. Per the germline V gene, CDR1 is MNHEY and CDR2 is SVGAGI. Trimming removed 0 bases from V and 0 bases from J; junction bases left unmatched: 2. The CDR3 extends over 16 amino acids. The CDR3 region is CASSYSWTSGSYEQYF. In nucleotides, the CDR3 is TGTGCCAGCAGTTACTCCTGGACTAGCGGCTCCTACGAGCAGTACTTC.